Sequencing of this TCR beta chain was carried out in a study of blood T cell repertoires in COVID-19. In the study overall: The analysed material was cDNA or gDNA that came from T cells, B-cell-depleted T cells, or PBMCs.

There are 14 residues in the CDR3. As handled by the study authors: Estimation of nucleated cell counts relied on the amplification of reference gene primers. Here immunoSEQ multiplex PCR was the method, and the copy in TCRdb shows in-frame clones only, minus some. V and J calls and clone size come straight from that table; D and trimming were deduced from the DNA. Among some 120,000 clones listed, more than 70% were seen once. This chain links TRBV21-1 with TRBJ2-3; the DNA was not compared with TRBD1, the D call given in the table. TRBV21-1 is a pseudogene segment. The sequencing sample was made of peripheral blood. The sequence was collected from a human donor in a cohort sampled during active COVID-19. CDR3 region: CASVGTVSTDTQYF. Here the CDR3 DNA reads TGTGCCAGCGTCGGGACAGTTAGCACAGATACGCAGTATTTT.